This T cell receptor (beta chain) was profiled in a study of early T cells in non-severe SARS-CoV-2 infection. General study findings and limits: Private and CD4 specificities were missed by VDJdb matching, skewed to anti-spike CD8.

There are 17 residues in the CDR3. Looked up from germline, CDR1 is SGHAT and CDR2 is FQNNGV. One entry per CDR3 protein results from TCRdb running MiXCR on the 5' RACE reads. The sample holds more than 65,000 distinct CDR3 sequences; 4.6% are singletons and the top ten take roughly 3.7%. Worth noting for this clonotype: Its antigen is not identified.

The rearrangement uses TRBV11-2 and TRBJ2-7; the match to TRBD2 covers 11 bases. The DNA end favors TRBJ2-5, so the J call may be wrong. The specimen comprised whole blood, sampled at baseline. This clonotype was obtained from an adult who was a healthcare worker with PCR-confirmed SARS-CoV-2 infection or an uninfected control (not recorded which). The donor label of this sample is uncertain. The CDR3 DNA reads TGTGCCAGCAGCTCGCCCCCGCTAGCGGGGGGCAGAGAGACCCAGTACTTC. Its protein is CASSSPPLAGGRETQYF.